This T cell receptor (beta chain) was sequenced during a study of CD8 T cells in Susac syndrome. Reverse transcription of roughly 0.5 to 1 ug RNA was performed with random hexamers. TCRdb passed the immunoSEQ multiplex PCR reads through MiXCR, listing each CDR3 protein once. The sample records some 100,000 distinct CDR3 sequences, 90% to 98% being singletons. This CDR3 has 16 amino acids. With 1 base clipped from V and 3 bases from J, the junction kept 5 bases outside the gene matches. Looked up from germline, CDR1 is LGHNA and CDR2 is YNFKEQ. Negative isolation was used for CD8+ and CD4+ T cells and FACS enrichment for TEMRA cells.

The chain couples TRBV4-2 to TRBJ2-5, with 10 bases fitting TRBD2. The sample comprised CD4+ T cells from PBMCs. This receptor was taken from a human donor in good health. CDR3 DNA: TGTGCCAGCAGCCAAGGCCCCGGGACTAGCGAAGAGACCCAGTACTTC. Amino acid sequence: CASSQGPGTSEETQYF.